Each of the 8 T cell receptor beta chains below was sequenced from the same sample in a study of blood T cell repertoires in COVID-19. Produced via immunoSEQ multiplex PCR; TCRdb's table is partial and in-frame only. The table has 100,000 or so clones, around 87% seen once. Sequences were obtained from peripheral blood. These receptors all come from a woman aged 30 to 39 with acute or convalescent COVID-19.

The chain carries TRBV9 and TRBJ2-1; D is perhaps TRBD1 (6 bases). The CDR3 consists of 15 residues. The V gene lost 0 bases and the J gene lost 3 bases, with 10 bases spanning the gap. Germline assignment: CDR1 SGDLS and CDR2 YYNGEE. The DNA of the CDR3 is TGTGCCAGCAGCGTAGATACAGGGCACTACAATGAGCAGTTCTTC. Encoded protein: CASSVDTGHYNEQFF.

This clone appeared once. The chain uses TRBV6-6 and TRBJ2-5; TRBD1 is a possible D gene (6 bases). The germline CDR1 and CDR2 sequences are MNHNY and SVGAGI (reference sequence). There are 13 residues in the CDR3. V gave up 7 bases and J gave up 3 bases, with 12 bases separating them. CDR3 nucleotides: TGTGCCAGCAAACACGGACAGAAAGAGACCCAGTACTTC. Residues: CASKHGQKETQYF.

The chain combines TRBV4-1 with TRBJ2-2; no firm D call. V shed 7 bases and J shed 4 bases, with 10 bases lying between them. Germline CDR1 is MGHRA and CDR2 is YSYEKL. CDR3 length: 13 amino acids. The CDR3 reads CASKPSITGELFF. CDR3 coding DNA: TGCGCCAGCAAGCCAAGTATCACCGGGGAGCTGTTTTTT.

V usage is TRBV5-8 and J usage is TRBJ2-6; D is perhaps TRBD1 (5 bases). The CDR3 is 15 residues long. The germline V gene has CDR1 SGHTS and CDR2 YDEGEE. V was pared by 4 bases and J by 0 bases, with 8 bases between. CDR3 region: CASSGRGSGANVLTF. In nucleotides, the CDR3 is TGTGCCAGCAGCGGTAGGGGCTCTGGGGCCAACGTCCTGACTTTC.

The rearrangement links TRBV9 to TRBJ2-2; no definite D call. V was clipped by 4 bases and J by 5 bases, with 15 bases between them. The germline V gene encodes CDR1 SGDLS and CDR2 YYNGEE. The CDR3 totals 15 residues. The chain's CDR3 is CASSITAVGTGELFF. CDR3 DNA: TGTGCCAGCAGCATTACAGCCGTTGGTACCGGGGAGCTGTTTTTT.

The chain's CDR3 is CASSTGQSEQYF. The CDR3 DNA reads TGTGCCAGTAGTACGGGACAGTCGGAGCAGTACTTC. The chain joins TRBV19 to TRBJ2-7; 7 nucleotides match TRBD1. V trimming: 4 bases; J trimming: 7 bases; junction bases outside the gene matches: 4. This CDR3 comprises 12 residues. CDR1 and CDR2 (germline): LNHDA, SQIVND (reference sequence).

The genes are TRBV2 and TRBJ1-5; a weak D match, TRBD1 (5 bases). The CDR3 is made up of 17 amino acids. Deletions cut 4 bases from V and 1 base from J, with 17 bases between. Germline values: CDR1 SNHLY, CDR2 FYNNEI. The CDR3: CASSGIDRPSSNQPQHF. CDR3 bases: TGTGCCAGCAGTGGAATAGACAGACCGTCGAGCAATCAGCCCCAGCATTTT.

CDR3 region: CASSEAGMWQGRHGYTF. CDR3 nucleotides: TGTGCCAGCAGTGAAGCAGGGATGTGGCAGGGCCGGCATGGCTACACCTTC. The V and J genes are TRBV6-1 and TRBJ1-2; D may be TRBD1 (5 bases). The CDR3 contains 17 residues. Germline V gene sequence: CDR1 MNHNS, CDR2 SASEGT. The ends were cut back, 0 bases at V and 6 bases at J, with 20 bases in the middle.